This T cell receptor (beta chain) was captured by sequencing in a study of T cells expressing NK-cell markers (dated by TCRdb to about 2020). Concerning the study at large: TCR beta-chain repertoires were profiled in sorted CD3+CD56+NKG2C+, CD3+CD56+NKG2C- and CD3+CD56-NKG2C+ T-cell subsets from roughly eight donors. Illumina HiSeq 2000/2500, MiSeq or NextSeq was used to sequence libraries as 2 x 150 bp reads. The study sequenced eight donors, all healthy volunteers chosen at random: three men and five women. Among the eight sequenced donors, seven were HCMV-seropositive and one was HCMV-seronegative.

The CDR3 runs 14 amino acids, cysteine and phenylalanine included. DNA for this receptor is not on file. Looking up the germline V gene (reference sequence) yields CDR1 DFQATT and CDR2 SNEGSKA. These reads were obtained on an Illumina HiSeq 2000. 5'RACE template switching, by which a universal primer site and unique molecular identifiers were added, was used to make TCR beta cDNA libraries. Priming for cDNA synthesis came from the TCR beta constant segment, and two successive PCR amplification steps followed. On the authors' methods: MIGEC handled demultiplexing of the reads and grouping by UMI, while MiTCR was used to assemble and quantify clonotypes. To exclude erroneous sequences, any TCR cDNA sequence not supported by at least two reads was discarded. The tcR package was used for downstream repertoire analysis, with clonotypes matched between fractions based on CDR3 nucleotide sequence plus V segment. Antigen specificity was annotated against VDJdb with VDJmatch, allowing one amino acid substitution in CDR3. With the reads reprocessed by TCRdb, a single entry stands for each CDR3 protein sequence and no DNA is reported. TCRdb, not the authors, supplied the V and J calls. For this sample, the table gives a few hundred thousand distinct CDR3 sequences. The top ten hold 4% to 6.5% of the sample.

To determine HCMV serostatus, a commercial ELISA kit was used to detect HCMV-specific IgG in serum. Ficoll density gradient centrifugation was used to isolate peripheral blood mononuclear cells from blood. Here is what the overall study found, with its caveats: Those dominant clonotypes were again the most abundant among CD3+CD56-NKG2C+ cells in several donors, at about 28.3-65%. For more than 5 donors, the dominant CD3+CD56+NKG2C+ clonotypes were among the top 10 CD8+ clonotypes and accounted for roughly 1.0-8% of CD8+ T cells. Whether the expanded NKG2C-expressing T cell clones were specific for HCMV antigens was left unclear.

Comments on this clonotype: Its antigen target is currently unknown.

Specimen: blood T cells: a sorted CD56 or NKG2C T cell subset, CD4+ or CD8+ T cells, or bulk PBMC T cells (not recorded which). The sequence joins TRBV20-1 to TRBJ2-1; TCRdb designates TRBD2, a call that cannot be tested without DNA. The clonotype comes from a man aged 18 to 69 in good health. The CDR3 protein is CSARADEGFGEQFF.